The 9 T cell receptor beta chains listed next were all sequenced from one sample in a study of T cell responses to AZD1222 COVID-19 vaccine (dated by TCRdb to 2020 to 2022). The time point label on this specimen signifies: baseline before first vaccination. The method behind the library was the immunoSEQ multiplex PCR assay. Entries here come from immuneACCESS through TCRdb and include only in-frame sequences with V and J called. Some clones fail to appear in such tables; in the studies checked, an unresolved V gene covers under half of the shortfall, and the cause of the remainder is unknown. For this sample the table gives 100,000 to 150,000 clones, of which 86% were detected only once. Of the sample, approximately 12% falls within the top ten clones. The specimen was peripheral blood, collected on day 0 of AZD1222 vaccination. Source of these receptors: an adult in good health.

This chain joins TRBV9 and TRBJ1-2, with 9 positions matching TRBD1. From germline, CDR1 is SGDLS and CDR2 YYNGEE. The trim removed 4 bases at V and 6 bases at J, leaving 13 bases unmatched. The CDR3 totals 16 residues. The CDR3 sequence: CASSPPGTGPNHGYTF. CDR3 coding DNA: TGTGCCAGCAGCCCCCCCGGGACAGGGCCCAACCATGGCTACACCTTC.

The chain combines TRBV25-1 with TRBJ1-6; 9 bases align to TRBD1. The V gene's germline CDR1 is MGHDK and CDR2 SYGVNS. The CDR3 totals 14 residues. V dropped 3 bases and J dropped 9; count of bases not matched to a gene: 3. The CDR3 DNA reads as TGTGCCAGCAGTGAGTGGACAGGGGTTTCACCCCTCCACTTT. Residues: CASSEWTGVSPLHF.

The chain recombines TRBV7-9 with TRBJ2-5, with D maybe TRBD1 (5 bases). Germline CDR1 SEHNR, CDR2 FQNEAQ (reference sequence). This CDR3 is 14 amino acids long. With 4 bases removed from V and 0 bases from J, the gap between germline ends came to 9 bases. The chain's CDR3 is CASSSGIYQETQYF. Here the CDR3 DNA reads TGTGCCAGCAGCTCAGGGATCTACCAAGAGACCCAGTACTTC.

This chain uses TRBV7-9 with TRBJ1-6, with D maybe TRBD1 (6 bases). Looked up from germline, CDR1 is SEHNR and CDR2 is FQNEAQ (reference sequence). V was trimmed by 5 bases and J by 9 bases, leaving 20 bases between them. The CDR3 covers 16 residues. The CDR3 DNA sequence: TGTGCCAGCAGCACGGCTCCGGACAGACACGGTTCACCCCTCCACTTT. Translated, it gives CASSTAPDRHGSPLHF.

V usage is TRBV27 and J usage is TRBJ1-1, with no clear D. V lost 2 bases and J 1 base, leaving 8 bases between the germline ends. The CDR3 spans 14 residues. Looked up from germline, CDR1 is MNHEY and CDR2 is SMNVEV (reference sequence). The CDR3 DNA sequence: TGTGCCAGCAGTTTAAACCCTTCGAACACTGAAGCTTTCTTT. It is translated as CASSLNPSNTEAFF.

This sequence joins TRBV5-8 and TRBJ2-1, with 8 bases identical to TRBD1. V dropped 4 bases and J dropped 1; count of bases not matched to a gene: 1. The CDR3 loop spans 14 amino acids. Germline V gene data show CDR1 as SGHTS and CDR2 as YDEGEE. CDR3 DNA: TGTGCCAGCAGCCGGACAGGGTCCTACAATGAGCAGTTCTTC. Its protein is CASSRTGSYNEQFF.

This clone was counted once. The chain has TRBV6-1 and TRBJ1-3, with D possibly matching TRBD1 (5 bases). The CDR3 runs 16 residues. The V and J ends lost 3 bases and 0 bases respectively, with 12 bases between them. Germline CDR1 is MNHNS and CDR2 is SASEGT. CDR3 amino acids: CASSEGPQSSGNTIYF. The DNA for the CDR3 is TGTGCCAGCAGTGAGGGACCGCAGAGCTCTGGAAACACCATATATTTT.

The J gene is TRBJ1-5, the V gene TRBV30; 7 bases line up with TRBD1. This CDR3 has 16 amino acids. V was pared by 2 bases and J by 2 bases, with 9 bases of the junction left unmatched. Germline-derived CDR1 and CDR2 are GTSNPN and SVGIG (reference sequence). The CDR3 spells CAWSTLRDSRNQPQHF. The CDR3 DNA follows: TGTGCCTGGAGTACCCTTCGGGACAGCCGCAATCAGCCCCAGCATTTT.

The gene calls are TRBV5-1 and TRBJ2-7; no reliable D call. This CDR3 comprises 14 residues. Germline assignment: CDR1 SGHRS and CDR2 YFSETQ. The V gene lost 8 bases and the J gene lost 0 bases, with 15 bases spanning the gap. CDR3 DNA sequence: TGCGCCAGTAAGCCGGGTTCTAGCTCCTACGAGCAGTACTTC. Amino acid sequence: CASKPGSSSYEQYF.